These T cell receptor beta chains were read from a single sample in a study of blood T cell repertoires in COVID-19. Profiling relied on immunoSEQ multiplex PCR, and the TCRdb table lists in-frame clones only, not all of them. Counted here are about 130,000 clones, approximately 84% occurring once; the ten biggest clones make up around 17%. Sequenced: peripheral blood. The receptor set was obtained from a woman in her forties or fifties who had recovered from COVID-19. Both conserved end residues are part of each CDR3. The D gene is left open where the match is weak. Clone size is not always given. Where it is, it says once, few, many or a class for expanded clones.

cdr3_nt	cdr3_aa	d_call	clone_size	j_call	v_call
TGTGCCAGCAGCCTCTCCGGGACAGGGTCTAACTATGGCTACACCTTC	CASSLSGTGSNYGYTF	TRBD1	-	TRBJ1-2	TRBV3-1/TRBV3-2
TGTGCCAGCAGTGATTCCTCCAGGGGCACTGAAGCTTTCTTT	CASSDSSRGTEAFF	-	few	TRBJ1-1	TRBV6-4
TGTGCCAGTAGTGGGGGACTAGCTCCTTACAATGAGCAGTTCTTC	CASSGGLAPYNEQFF	TRBD2	-	TRBJ2-1	TRBV19
TGTGCCTGGAGCCAGGGTCTCGTTCAATCCCAGCATTTT	CAWSQGLVQSQHF	-	few	TRBJ1-5	TRBV30
TGCGCCAGCAGCCCTCGACAAGCAGATACGCAGTATTTT	CASSPRQADTQYF	-	-	TRBJ2-3	TRBV4-1
TGTGCCAGCAGCCCGAGGCGGGAGACGGATACGCAGTATTTT	CASSPRRETDTQYF	TRBD2	-	TRBJ2-3	TRBV7-3
TGTGCCACCAGTGAAGTCGGACAGGGCGGAGTGATCCACTTC	CATSEVGQGGVIHF	TRBD1	-	TRBJ2-5	TRBV24-1
TGCGCCAGCAGCGGCGGACTAGCGGCTACGTACCAAGAGACCCAGTACTTC	CASSGGLAATYQETQYF	TRBD2	-	TRBJ2-5	TRBV5-1
TGTGCCAGCTCCGGGGGAGGGGCCACCTCCTACGAGCAGTACTTC	CASSGGGATSYEQYF	TRBD2	once	TRBJ2-7	TRBV9
TGCGCCAGCGGCGCAGGAGGCTACGAGCAGTACTTC	CASGAGGYEQYF	-	-	TRBJ2-7	TRBV10-2
TGTGCCAGCAGCTTAGGACAAGGAAATCAGCCCCAGCATTTT	CASSLGQGNQPQHF	-	-	TRBJ1-5	TRBV11-3
TGTGCCAGTAGTATCCTTACGGGGGGCCGCAATCAGCCCCAGCATTTT	CASSILTGGRNQPQHF	-	-	TRBJ1-5	TRBV19
TGCGCCAGCAGCCAACCGGACAGAGGGGAGACCCAGTACTTC	CASSQPDRGETQYF	-	-	TRBJ2-5	TRBV4-1
TGTGCCAGCAGCGGCCCGGGGACAGTCAACTATGGCTACACCTTC	CASSGPGTVNYGYTF	TRBD1	few	TRBJ1-2	TRBV9
TGTGCCAGCAGCTGGGGGGGTGTGACTTCGGGCGAGCAGTACTTC	CASSWGGVTSGEQYF	TRBD2	-	TRBJ2-7	TRBV5-4
TGTGCCAGCAGCCTCCTCGGCACAGATACGCAGTATTTT	CASSLLGTDTQYF	-	-	TRBJ2-3	TRBV7-9
TGTGCCAGCAGTTTATTACAGGGGGGGGGTCAGCCCCAGCATTTT	CASSLLQGGGQPQHF	TRBD1	-	TRBJ1-5	TRBV27
TGTGCCAGCAGTCCCCAGAATAACTATGGCTACACCTTC	CASSPQNNYGYTF	-	once	TRBJ1-2	TRBV7-2
TGTGCCAGCAGCTTAGGGGGGAGGGCCCGGGATACGCAGTATTTT	CASSLGGRARDTQYF	TRBD2	-	TRBJ2-3	TRBV7-2
TGCGCCAGCAGTGAGCAAGGAGGGGTGAGCTATGGCTACACCTTC	CASSEQGGVSYGYTF	-	-	TRBJ1-2	TRBV10-2
TGTGCCAGCAGTTTGAGACAGTTAAAGTTGCCTCATAATTCACCCCTCCACTTT	CASSLRQLKLPHNSPLHF	-	once	TRBJ1-6	TRBV28
TGTGCCAGCAGCCCGGGACAGGGGAGCGGTTCGAATGAGCAGTTCTTC	CASSPGQGSGSNEQFF	TRBD1	-	TRBJ2-1	TRBV7-6
TGTGCCAGCAGCCCCCGGGGGGGGGCACTCCAAGAGACCCAGTACTTC	CASSPRGGALQETQYF	TRBD2	-	TRBJ2-5	TRBV5-4
TGTGCCACCAGCGAGGGGGCCATGGGGGGCTACAATGAGCAGTTCTTC	CATSEGAMGGYNEQFF	-	-	TRBJ2-1	TRBV15
TGTGCCAGTAGCGAGACAGGGGAAGATTCACCCCTCCACTTT	CASSETGEDSPLHF	TRBD1	-	TRBJ1-6	TRBV19
TGTGCCACCAAGACTCCAGGGGGATTAGGTGGAGCTTTCTTT	CATKTPGGLGGAFF	TRBD1	-	TRBJ1-1	TRBV6-5
TGTGCCAGCTCATCGGGGGGCGCCGGGGAGCTGTTTTTT	CASSSGGAGELFF	-	-	TRBJ2-2	TRBV9
TGTGCCAGCAGTTTTAGGGGTTCGTCTCAAAAACTGTTTTTT	CASSFRGSSQKLFF	-	-	TRBJ1-4	TRBV6-5
TGTGCCAGCAGTGAATATACGGTTAATTCACCCCTCCACTTT	CASSEYTVNSPLHF	-	-	TRBJ1-6	TRBV25-1
TGTGCCAGCAGTGCCAACAGGGGCCCCGAGACCCAGTACTTC	CASSANRGPETQYF	TRBD1	-	TRBJ2-5	TRBV2
TGTGCCTGGAGTCCAATACTGAGACAGGGGCACTCCTATAATTCACCCCTCCACTTT	CAWSPILRQGHSYNSPLHF	TRBD1	-	TRBJ1-6	TRBV30
TGTGCCAGCAGCCCTAGCCGCGGGGGGGGATACGAGCAGTACTTC	CASSPSRGGGYEQYF	TRBD2	once	TRBJ2-7	TRBV9
TGCGCCAGCAGACATTTAGGTACGGGAGGACCCACAGATACGCAGTATTTT	CASRHLGTGGPTDTQYF	TRBD2	-	TRBJ2-3	TRBV5-1
TGTGCCAGCAGCAGCAACTATGGCTACACCTTC	CASSSNYGYTF	-	once	TRBJ1-2	TRBV9
TGTGCCAGCAGCTTCCGGGACAGGGGACGTGGAAACACCATATATTTT	CASSFRDRGRGNTIYF	TRBD1	few	TRBJ1-3	TRBV5-6
TGTGCCTGGAGTTGGGCAGGGAAAAACAATCAGCCCCAGCATTTT	CAWSWAGKNNQPQHF	-	-	TRBJ1-5	TRBV30
TGTGCCAGCAGCTTAGGGACAGGGAGCCCCTACGAGCAGTACTTC	CASSLGTGSPYEQYF	TRBD1	-	TRBJ2-7	TRBV11-2
TGTGCCAGCTCACCACTAATCTCCGGGGAGCTGTTTTTT	CASSPLISGELFF	-	-	TRBJ2-2	TRBV18
TGCGCCAGCAGCCAACCTATGAGAAACAGGGATACACCCCTCCACTTT	CASSQPMRNRDTPLHF	-	-	TRBJ1-6	TRBV4-1
TGTGCCAGCAGCGGGCAGGGTGGGTCCCTCCAAGAGACCCAGTACTTC	CASSGQGGSLQETQYF	-	-	TRBJ2-5	TRBV9
TGTGCCAGCAGCTCCATTAAAAGGGGCAGCCAAGAGACCCAGTACTTC	CASSSIKRGSQETQYF	-	-	TRBJ2-5	TRBV7-8
TGCGCCAGCAGCTTGGGGGCAGTTCGGTACACTGAAGCTTTCTTT	CASSLGAVRYTEAFF	-	once	TRBJ1-1	TRBV5-1
TGTGCCAGCGGAGCGAGAAGAGACACCATATATTTT	CASGARRDTIYF	-	-	TRBJ1-3	TRBV6-5
TGTGCCAGCAGCTCCGGGGGTCGGGGTTCAGGTACGCAGTATTTT	CASSSGGRGSGTQYF	-	-	TRBJ2-3	TRBV11-2
TGTGCCAGCAGTCGACTAGCGGGAGGGGGTGAGCAGTTCTTC	CASSRLAGGGEQFF	TRBD2	-	TRBJ2-1	TRBV6-5
TGCGCCAGCAGCTTCCAACAGGGCACCTACGAGCAGTACTTC	CASSFQQGTYEQYF	-	-	TRBJ2-7	TRBV5-1